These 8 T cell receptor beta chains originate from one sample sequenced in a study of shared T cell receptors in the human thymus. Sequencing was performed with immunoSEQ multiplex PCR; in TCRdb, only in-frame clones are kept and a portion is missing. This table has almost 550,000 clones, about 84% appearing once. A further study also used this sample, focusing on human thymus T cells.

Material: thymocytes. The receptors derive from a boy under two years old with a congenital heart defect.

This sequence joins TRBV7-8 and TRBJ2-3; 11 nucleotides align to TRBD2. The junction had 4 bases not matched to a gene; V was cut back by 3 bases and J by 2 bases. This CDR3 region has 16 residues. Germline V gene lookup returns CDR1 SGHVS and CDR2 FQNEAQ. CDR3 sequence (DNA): TGTGCCAGCAGCTTGAGGACTAGCGGGCCCACAGATACGCAGTATTTT. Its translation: CASSLRTSGPTDTQYF.

In DNA, the CDR3 is TGTGCCAGCTCACCACAGGGTCAATTAGCAGAGGGCAATGAGCAGTTCTTC. It translates to CASSPQGQLAEGNEQFF. This rearrangement joins TRBV18 to TRBJ2-1; maybe TRBD2 (5 bases). Per the germline V gene, CDR1 is KGHSH and CDR2 is LQKENI. V shed 1 base and J shed 6 bases, with 19 bases lying between them. The CDR3 is 17 residues long.

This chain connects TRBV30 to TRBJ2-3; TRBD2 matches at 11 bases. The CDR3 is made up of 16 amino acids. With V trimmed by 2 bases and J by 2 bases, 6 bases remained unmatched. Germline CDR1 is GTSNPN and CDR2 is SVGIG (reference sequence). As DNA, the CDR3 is TGTGCCTGGAGTACTAGCGGGAGCGGGTCCACAGATACGCAGTATTTT. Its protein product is CAWSTSGSGSTDTQYF.

This CDR3 reads CAWTAGVPNYGYTF. DNA of the CDR3: TGTGCCTGGACCGCAGGGGTCCCTAACTATGGCTACACCTTC. V gene TRBV30 combines with J gene TRBJ1-2, with D maybe TRBD1 (6 bases). The germline V gene encodes CDR1 GTSNPN and CDR2 SVGIG (reference sequence). V was clipped by 4 bases and J by 0 bases, with 12 bases between them. This CDR3 spans 14 amino acids.

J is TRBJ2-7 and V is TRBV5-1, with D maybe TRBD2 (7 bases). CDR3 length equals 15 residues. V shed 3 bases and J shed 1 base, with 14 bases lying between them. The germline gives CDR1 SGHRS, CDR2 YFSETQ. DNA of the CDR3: TGCGCCAGCAGCTGGGGGCGGGGGCCATCCTACGAGCAGTACTTC. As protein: CASSWGRGPSYEQYF.

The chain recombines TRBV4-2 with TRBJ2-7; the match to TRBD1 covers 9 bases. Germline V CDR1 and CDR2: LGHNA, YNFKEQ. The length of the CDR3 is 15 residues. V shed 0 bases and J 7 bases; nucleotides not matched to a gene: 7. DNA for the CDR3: TGTGCCAGCAGCCAAGAGGACAGGGGTTCGGGAGAGCAGTACTTC. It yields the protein CASSQEDRGSGEQYF.

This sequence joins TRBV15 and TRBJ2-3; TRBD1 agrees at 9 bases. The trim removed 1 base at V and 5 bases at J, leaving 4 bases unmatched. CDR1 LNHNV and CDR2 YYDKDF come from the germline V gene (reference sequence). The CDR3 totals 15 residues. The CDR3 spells CATSRVPTGGDTQYF. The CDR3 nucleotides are TGTGCCACCAGCAGAGTCCCGACAGGGGGAGATACGCAGTATTTT.

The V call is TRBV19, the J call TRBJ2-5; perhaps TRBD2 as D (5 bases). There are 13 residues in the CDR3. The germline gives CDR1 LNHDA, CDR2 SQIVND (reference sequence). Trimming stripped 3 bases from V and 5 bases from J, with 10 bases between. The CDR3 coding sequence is TGTGCCAGTAGTATGGATGGCGGGGAGACCCAGTACTTC. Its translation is CASSMDGGETQYF.